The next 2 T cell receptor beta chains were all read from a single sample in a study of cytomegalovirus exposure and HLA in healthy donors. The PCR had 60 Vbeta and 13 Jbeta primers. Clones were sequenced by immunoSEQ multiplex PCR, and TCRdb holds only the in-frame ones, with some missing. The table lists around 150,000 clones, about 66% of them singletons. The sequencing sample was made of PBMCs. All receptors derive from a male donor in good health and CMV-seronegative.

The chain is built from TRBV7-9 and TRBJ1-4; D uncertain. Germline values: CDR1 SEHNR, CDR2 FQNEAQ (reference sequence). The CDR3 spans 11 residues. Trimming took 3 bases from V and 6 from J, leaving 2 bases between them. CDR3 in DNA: TGTGCCAGCAGCTTCTATGAAAAACTGTTTTTT. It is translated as CASSFYEKLFF.

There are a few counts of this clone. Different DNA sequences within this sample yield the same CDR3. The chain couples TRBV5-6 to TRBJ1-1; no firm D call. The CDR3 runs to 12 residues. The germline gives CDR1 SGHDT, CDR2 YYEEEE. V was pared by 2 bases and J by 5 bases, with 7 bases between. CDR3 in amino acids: CASSLRGTEAFF. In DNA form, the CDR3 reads TGTGCCAGCAGCTTACGGGGTACTGAAGCTTTCTTT.